This TCR beta chain was captured by sequencing in a study of identical twins (dated by TCRdb to the mid-2010s). About the investigation overall: TCR alpha and beta repertoires from monozygotic twins, unrelated adults of various ages and cord blood were deep-sequenced to test whether fetal clonotypes persist. Replicate twin experiments were performed at different times using different library preparation protocols to rule out contamination. General conclusions and limits of the study: Invariant T cells such as MAIT and iNKT could partly confound zero-insertion analyses, though diverse VJ usage argued against this for most clonotypes. Because the same donors could not be followed over many years, the conclusions depended on cross-sectional statistical analysis. In monozygotic twins, out-of-frame TCR alpha sharing was systematically underestimated by recombination models, although the models agreed with sharing between unrelated individuals. In beta out-of-frame sequences, excess twin sharing was weaker, because having fewer shared sequences lowered the signal-to-noise ratio. Out-of-frame TCR alpha sequences shared between twins showed an excess of low generation-probability sequences compared with coincidental sharing between unrelated individuals. Abundant cord blood beta clonotypes carried fewer insertions; young adult naive repertoires showed a weaker similar trend, while memory repertoires showed none.

Every donor in the study was a healthy Caucasian. The twin cohort comprised three pairs of female monozygotic twins, all aged about 18 to 30 years. Peripheral blood mononuclear cells were the source from which RNA for the TCR libraries was isolated. In the case of this clonotype: There is no known antigen for this receptor. No clone much larger than this one lies a single base away; base qualities are absent.

Receptor amplification or capture employed 5' RACE. Sequenced on an Illumina HiSeq 2000. Template switching added a universal primer binding site, and the final cDNA carried a unique molecular identifier that allowed TCR cDNA molecules to be counted accurately. First-strand cDNA for TCR alpha and beta chains was synthesized from specific primers in the conserved constant-segment region. To control for contamination, every cDNA library carried two barcodes: a SMART-Mk sample barcode plus Illumina barcodes. Two successive PCR steps introduced TruSeq adapter sequences along with Illumina sample barcodes. Sequencing of the TCR alpha and beta cDNA libraries was done on the Illumina HiSeq platform using custom primers. As for how the authors treated the data: Unique molecular identifiers were extracted from raw reads with MiGEC, and CDR3 positions were determined with MiXCR. Recombination models were inferred per individual with the repgenHMM and IGoR tools using an EM algorithm. The tcR package in R was used for shared clonotype analysis, with sharing normalized by the product of cloneset sizes. To study raw recombination without the effects of thymic and clonal selection, out-of-frame nonproductive sequences were analyzed. TCRdb reran the public reads through fastp at Q25 and MiXCR, keeping productive beta chains. Rows are unified per CDR3 protein, each entry keeping the most common DNA and genes. TCRdb, rather than the study authors, made the V and J calls. The sample table shows hundreds of thousands of distinct CDR3 sequences, and roughly 6.6% are seen once. The ten largest clones take up about 1.5% of the sample.

This sample was shared with a second study, whose subject was yellow fever vaccine responses in identical twins. The second study reports: According to the authors, the vaccine-induced T cell response in identical twins seemed to be partly convergent and partly specific to each individual. Focusing on identical twins, the study followed the T cell clones that responded to the vaccine, and did so with precision.

The receptor's source is a woman aged 18-30 years in good health. Sequences were obtained from PBMCs.

The CDR3 protein: CASSNPVPYEQYF. The sequenced DNA: TGTGCCAGCAGTAACCCGGTACCCTACGAGCAGTACTTC. The chain uses TRBV6-6 and TRBJ2-7; a confident D gene designation cannot be given. The CDR3 sequence holds 13 residues, the cysteine and phenylalanine included. The entry retains the CDR3 DNA only, 39 bases that are in frame from base 1. Reading the germline V gene (reference sequence) gives CDR1 MNHNY and CDR2 SVGAGI. V drops 5 bases and J drops 2 bases, leaving 10 bases in between.